Here is one T cell receptor beta chain with its context. The sample comes from a study of control samples from healthy donors and cancer patients. Germline V lookup: CDR1 LGHNA, CDR2 YNFKEQ. This CDR3 contains 16 residues. V was cut by 2 bases and J by 3 bases, with 16 bases left in between. Here immunoSEQ multiplex PCR was the method, and the copy in TCRdb shows in-frame clones only, minus some. Here the sample spans about 150,000 clones, 80% to 90% being singletons. The sequenced sample consisted of blood. The sequence came from a man between 18 and 29 years old in good health. The V gene is TRBV4-2, the J gene TRBJ1-1; possible D gene TRBD1, 5 bases. The DNA of the CDR3 is TGTGCCAGCAGCCAATCCCCGGGAGGGACCTACACTGAAGCTTTCTTT. Translation gives CASSQSPGGTYTEAFF.